Here is one T cell receptor beta chain with its context. Antigen: not known. Both iRepertoire HTBI primers and Arm-PCR of CDR3 regions were used to build the TCR beta libraries. TCRdb called the multiplex PCR reads again in MiXCR, with one record for every CDR3 protein. In the table there are some 500,000 distinct CDR3 sequences, roughly 14% of which are singletons. The data belong to a study of regulatory T cells in long-lasting Graves disease. Whole-study findings and limits: There were preferences for TRBV28, TRBJ1-2 and TRBJ2-5 in persistent disease.

Trimming pared 1 base from V and 8 bases from J, leaving 15 bases between. The CDR3 runs to 15 residues. CDR1 is KGHSH, CDR2 LQKENI, per germline. Time point denoted: newly diagnosed GD, antithyroid drugs for less than 3 months. The authors made the TCR library using RNA they extracted from PBMCs. These same records also appear under a second study, on T cells in Graves' hyperthyroidism and ophthalmopathy. That paper states: Diagnoses rested on clinical symptoms, serum thyroxine and TRAb, thyroid ultrasound and orbital computed tomography. Most clonotypes that expanded in the thyroid above 0.001 also showed up in blood.

The starting material was peripheral blood mononuclear cells (PBMCs), obtained at new diagnosis, from a patient treated with antithyroid drugs. The TCR was taken from a man aged 30 to 39 with Graves disease. V gene TRBV18 combines with J gene TRBJ2-1; D unresolved. In DNA form, the CDR3 reads TGTGCCAGCTCACCACTAGGACGGTGGGTTGATGAGCAGTTCTTC. This translates into CASSPLGRWVDEQFF.